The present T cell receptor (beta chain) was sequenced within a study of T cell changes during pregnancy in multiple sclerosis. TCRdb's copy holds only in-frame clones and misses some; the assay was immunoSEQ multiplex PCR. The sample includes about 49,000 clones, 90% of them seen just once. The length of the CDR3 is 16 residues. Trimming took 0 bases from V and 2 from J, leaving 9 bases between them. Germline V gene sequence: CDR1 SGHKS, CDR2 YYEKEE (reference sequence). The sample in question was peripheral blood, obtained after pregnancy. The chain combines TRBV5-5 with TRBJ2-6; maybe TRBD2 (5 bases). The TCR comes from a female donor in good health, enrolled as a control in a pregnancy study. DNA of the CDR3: TGTGCCAGCAGCTTGGGGGTCGGGGCTGGGGCCAACGTCCTGACTTTC. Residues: CASSLGVGAGANVLTF.